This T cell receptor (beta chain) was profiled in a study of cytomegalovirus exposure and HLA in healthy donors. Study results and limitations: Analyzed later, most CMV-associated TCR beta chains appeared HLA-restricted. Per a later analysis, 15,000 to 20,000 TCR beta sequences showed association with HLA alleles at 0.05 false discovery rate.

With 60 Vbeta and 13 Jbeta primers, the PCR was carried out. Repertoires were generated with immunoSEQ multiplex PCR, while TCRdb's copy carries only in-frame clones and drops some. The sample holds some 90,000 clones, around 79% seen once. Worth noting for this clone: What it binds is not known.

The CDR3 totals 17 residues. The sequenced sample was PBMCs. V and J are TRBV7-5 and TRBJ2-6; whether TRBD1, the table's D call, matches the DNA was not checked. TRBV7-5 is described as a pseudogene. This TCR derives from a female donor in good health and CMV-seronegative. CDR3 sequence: CARREGGDLSGANVLTF. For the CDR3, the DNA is TGTGCCAGAAGGGAAGGGGGCGACTTGAGTGGGGCCAACGTCCTGACTTTC.